Given below is one T cell receptor (beta chain) in context. This sample was included in a study of blood T cell repertoires in COVID-19. The length of the CDR3 is 14 residues. V gave up 2 bases and J gave up 5 bases, with 12 bases separating them. Per the germline V gene, CDR1 is MDHEN and CDR2 is SYDVKM. Some clones are missing from TCRdb's copy, which holds only in-frame ones; the method was immunoSEQ multiplex PCR. The sample yields around 26,000 clones, roughly 79% seen once. This receptor was taken from a man between 65 and 79 years old with acute or convalescent COVID-19. Sequenced: peripheral blood. The chain combines TRBV28 with TRBJ2-5; tentatively, D is TRBD1 (6 bases). The CDR3 coding sequence is TGTGCCAGCAGTTTAACAGGGCGGTTGGAGACCCAGTACTTC. Protein product: CASSLTGRLETQYF.